The 26 T cell receptor beta chains below all came from one sample that was sequenced in a study of T cells after yellow fever vaccination. TCRdb used MiXCR to reprocess the 5' RACE reads, holding one entry per CDR3 protein. The table shows some 550,000 distinct CDR3 sequences, with under 25% occurring only once. The sequencing here drew on PBMCs, taken 15 days after the yellow fever booster vaccination. The source of these receptors is a man aged 25-45 years who received the YFV17D yellow fever vaccine.

The V and J genes are TRBV12-3 or TRBV12-4 and TRBJ2-7, with 8 bases aligning to TRBD1. With 4 bases clipped from V and 6 bases from J, the junction kept 14 bases outside the gene matches. The CDR3 consists of 16 residues. The CDR3 DNA is TGTGCCAGCAGTTCTTCAGGGAACAGGGGGTCAGGCGAGCAGTACTTC. It is translated as CASSSSGNRGSGEQYF.

This clonotype has only a few counts. CDR3 in DNA: TGTGCCAGCACGGACGGCTTCTACGAGCAGTACTTC. It specifies CASTDGFYEQYF. The V call is TRBV6-5, the J call TRBJ2-7; D remains unclear. Germline V CDR1 and CDR2: MNHEY, SVGAGI. The length of the CDR3 is 12 residues. Trimming removed 7 bases from V and 3 bases from J, with 10 bases in between.

The V and J genes are TRBV7-2 and TRBJ2-7, with 11 bases lining up with TRBD2. V trimming: 1 base; J trimming: 7 bases; junction bases outside the gene matches: 6. Germline CDR1 and CDR2: SGHTA and FQGNSA. The CDR3 contains 15 residues. The CDR3 loop is CASSLDSGRAGEQYF. DNA for the CDR3: TGTGCCAGCAGCTTAGATAGCGGGAGGGCCGGGGAGCAGTACTTC. The full variable domain, completed using reference TRBV7-2 and TRBJ2-7, is GAGVSQSPSNKVTEKGKDVELRCDPISGHTALYWYRQSLGQGLEFLIYFQGNSAPDKSGLPSDRFSAERTGGSVSTLTIQRTQQEDSAVYLCASSLDSGRAGEQYFGPGTRLTVT.

CDR3: CAVPGDLETQYF. The CDR3 nucleotides are TGTGCCGTACCGGGGGACCTGGAGACCCAGTACTTC. The chain combines TRBV24-1 with TRBJ2-5; a weak D match, TRBD2 (6 bases). The CDR3 has 12 amino acids. CDR1 and CDR2 from the germline V gene are KGHDR and SFDVKD. V was clipped by 12 bases and J by 5 bases, with 15 bases between them.

V is TRBV2 and J is TRBJ2-3; D is unclear. The CDR3 has 16 residues. Looked up from germline, CDR1 is SNHLY and CDR2 is FYNNEI. Between the trimmed V and J ends, which lost 0 bases and 2 bases, there was a span of 12 bases. CDR3 loop: CASSEALGQDTDTQYF. CDR3 sequence (DNA): TGTGCCAGCAGTGAAGCGCTGGGTCAGGACACAGATACGCAGTATTTT.

This clonotype was seen a few times. This chain uses TRBV28 with TRBJ2-7; D is unresolved. The V and J ends lost 3 bases and 0 bases respectively, with 6 bases between them. There are 13 residues in the CDR3. Germline CDR1 reads MDHEN; CDR2 reads SYDVKM. The DNA of the CDR3 is TGTGCCAGCAGTTTTCTCGCCTCCTACGAGCAGTACTTC. Translation: CASSFLASYEQYF. Using reference TRBV28 and TRBJ2-7 for the parts outside the CDR3, the full variable domain is DVKVTQSSRYLVKRTGEKVFLECVQDMDHENMFWYRQDPGLGLRLIYFSYDVKMKEKGDIPEGYSVSREKKERFSLILESASTNQTSMYLCASSFLASYEQYFGPGTRLTVT.

This clonotype was counted between two and nine times. V and J are TRBV5-1 and TRBJ2-2, with 11 bases that match TRBD2. The CDR3 runs 15 residues. J gave up 4 bases and V 5 bases, and 4 bases lay outside the gene matches. CDR1 SGHRS and CDR2 YFSETQ come from the germline V gene. CDR3 sequence reads: CASSTGTSGTGELFF. DNA for the CDR3: TGCGCCAGCAGTACCGGGACTAGCGGCACCGGGGAGCTGTTTTTT. The whole variable domain, remainder taken from reference TRBV5-1 and TRBJ2-2, is KAGVTQTPRYLIKTRGQQVTLSCSPISGHRSVSWYQQTPGQGLQFLFEYFSETQRNKGNFPGRFSGRQFSNSRSEMNVSTLELGDSALYLCASSTGTSGTGELFFGEGSRLTVL.

CDR3 amino acids: CASSRGAGEADTQYF. The CDR3 DNA is TGTGCCAGCAGCCGGGGAGCCGGGGAGGCAGATACGCAGTATTTT. The V and J genes are TRBV4-2 and TRBJ2-3; a possible D gene is TRBD2 (6 bases). Germline CDR1 and CDR2: LGHNA and YNFKEQ. With 4 bases removed from V and 4 bases from J, the gap between germline ends came to 15 bases. The CDR3 is made up of 15 amino acids.

V gene TRBV5-1 combines with J gene TRBJ2-7, with 15 bases identical to TRBD2. This CDR3 is 15 amino acids long. After removal of 4 bases from V and 1 base from J, the junction contained 0 bases not matched to a gene. Germline lookup yields CDR1 SGHRS and CDR2 YFSETQ. CDR3 in amino acids: CASSGTSGRSYEQYF. CDR3 bases: TGCGCCAGCAGCGGGACTAGCGGGAGGTCCTACGAGCAGTACTTC.

This clonotype has only a few counts. This chain joins TRBV5-1 and TRBJ2-2, with D possibly matching TRBD2 (6 bases). In germline, CDR1 is SGHRS, CDR2 YFSETQ. The CDR3 covers 12 residues. Deletions cut 7 bases from V and 12 bases from J, with 16 bases between. The CDR3 here is CASSGLLEKLFF. Here the CDR3 DNA reads TGCGCCAGCTCCGGACTACTGGAAAAGCTGTTTTTT.

The V and J genes are TRBV7-9 and TRBJ2-3, with D perhaps being TRBD1 or TRBD2 (5 bases each). This CDR3 comprises 12 residues. Trimming left V 5 bases short and J 6 bases short, with 9 bases between. CDR1 SEHNR and CDR2 FQNEAQ come from the germline V gene (reference sequence). CDR3 amino acids: CASSRGEDTQYF. The CDR3 DNA follows: TGTGCCAGCAGCCGAGGGGAGGATACGCAGTATTTT.

The chain recombines TRBV20-1 with TRBJ2-3; D possibly corresponds to TRBD1 (6 bases). The CDR3 length is 12 residues. V lost 1 base, J lost 14 bases, and 16 bases lay in between. Germline CDR1 reads DFQATT; CDR2 reads SNEGSKA (reference sequence). The CDR3 here is CSARGGGRQGYF. CDR3 DNA: TGCAGTGCTAGAGGAGGGGGACGCCAGGGGTATTTT.

This clonotype came up a few times. The genes are TRBV7-9 and TRBJ2-7; D ambiguous. V lost 5 bases, J lost 4 bases, and 15 bases lay in between. This CDR3 has 14 residues. CDR1 is SEHNR, CDR2 FQNEAQ, per germline (reference sequence). The CDR3 region has the DNA TGTGCCAGCAGCAAAGAAGGGTTTTCTTACGAGCAGTACTTC. Amino acids: CASSKEGFSYEQYF.

The chain joins TRBV5-1 to TRBJ2-7, with 7 bases that match TRBD2. J gave up 4 bases and V 2 bases, and 6 bases lay outside the gene matches. The CDR3 runs to 14 residues. Germline loops: CDR1 SGHRS, CDR2 YFSETQ. CDR3 residues: CASSLASGVYEQYF. The DNA for the CDR3 is TGCGCCAGCAGCTTAGCTAGCGGAGTATACGAGCAGTACTTC. Supplemented by reference TRBV5-1 and TRBJ2-7, the full variable domain reads KAGVTQTPRYLIKTRGQQVTLSCSPISGHRSVSWYQQTPGQGLQFLFEYFSETQRNKGNFPGRFSGRQFSNSRSEMNVSTLELGDSALYLCASSLASGVYEQYFGPGTRLTVT.

In this sample, this clonotype turned up a few times. The chain couples TRBV12-3 or TRBV12-4 to TRBJ2-1; 7 bases align to TRBD1. Trimming took 6 bases from V and 0 from J; bases not matched to a gene: 5. This CDR3 comprises 15 residues. The CDR3 sequence: CASRSRDSSYNEQFF. In DNA, the CDR3 is TGTGCCAGCAGATCCCGGGACAGCTCCTACAATGAGCAGTTCTTC.

This clonotype has only a few counts. CDR3 protein: CASRKTGTGDYEQYF. CDR3 DNA sequence: TGTGCCAGCAGAAAGACCGGGACAGGGGATTACGAGCAGTACTTC. The rearrangement uses TRBV2 and TRBJ2-7, with 10 bases that match TRBD1. Germline-derived CDR1 and CDR2 are SNHLY and FYNNEI. V lost 6 bases and J lost 4; bases outside the gene matches: 9. This CDR3 has 15 residues.

This clonotype was seen more than once but under ten times. The V gene is TRBV27, the J gene TRBJ1-6; unclear D gene. V lost 9 bases to trimming and J lost 9 bases, with 12 bases between them. Germline V lookup: CDR1 MNHEY, CDR2 SMNVEV (reference sequence). The CDR3 covers 12 residues. DNA for the CDR3: TGTGCCAGTCGAGCGGGGTTTTCACCCCTCCACTTT. This sequence encodes CASRAGFSPLHF.

The chain is built from TRBV20-1 and TRBJ2-1, with TRBD2 identical over 9 bases. The CDR3 contains 14 residues. The trim removed 4 bases at V and 3 bases at J, leaving 4 bases unmatched. Germline CDR1 is DFQATT and CDR2 is SNEGSKA (reference sequence). This CDR3 reads CSATGLANYNEQFF. The DNA for the CDR3 is TGCAGTGCTACTGGACTAGCGAACTACAATGAGCAGTTCTTC.

V and J are TRBV15 and TRBJ2-3; no clear D gene. Trimming shortened V by 5 bases and J by 6 bases, and 9 bases separated the two germline ends. This CDR3 region has 12 residues. Germline V gives CDR1 LNHNV, CDR2 YYDKDF (reference sequence). CDR3 DNA sequence: TGTGCCACCAGCGTCGTTTGGGATACGCAGTATTTT. Translating gives CATSVVWDTQYF.

The rearrangement links TRBV27 to TRBJ2-3, with D uncertain. The CDR3 consists of 13 residues. Between the trimmed V and J ends, which lost 6 bases and 0 bases, there was a span of 7 bases. Per the germline V gene, CDR1 is MNHEY and CDR2 is SMNVEV (reference sequence). CDR3 bases: TGTGCCAGCAGGGGCAGTAGCACAGATACGCAGTATTTT. Amino acid sequence: CASRGSSTDTQYF.

This clonotype has just a few counts. The V and J genes are TRBV7-2 and TRBJ2-7, with 13 bases that match TRBD2. This CDR3 spans 17 amino acids. Germline trimming cut 0 bases from V and 2 bases from J; bases unmatched to any gene: 4. The germline V gene has CDR1 SGHTA and CDR2 FQGNSA. CDR3 protein: CASSLARTSGSPYEQYF. CDR3 DNA sequence: TGTGCCAGCAGCTTAGCGCGGACTAGCGGGAGTCCCTACGAGCAGTACTTC.

Only a few counts were recorded for this clonotype. The chain recombines TRBV20-1 with TRBJ2-1, with TRBD2 identical over 9 bases. This CDR3 has 14 residues. Unmatched junction bases numbered 10, after V lost 6 bases and J lost 7 bases. The germline V gene has CDR1 DFQATT and CDR2 SNEGSKA (reference sequence). The CDR3 protein is CSAIAGEEWNEQFF. CDR3 nucleotide sequence: TGCAGTGCAATAGCGGGAGAGGAGTGGAATGAGCAGTTCTTC.

The rearrangement links TRBV28 to TRBJ1-6; D may be TRBD1 (5 bases). This CDR3 is built from 15 residues. The germline gives CDR1 MDHEN, CDR2 SYDVKM. V gave up 1 base and J gave up 10 bases, with 14 bases separating them. The CDR3 here is CASSLFVRVRSPLHF. CDR3 nucleotides: TGTGCCAGCAGTTTATTCGTCAGGGTGCGGTCACCCCTCCACTTT.

This chain links TRBV28 with TRBJ2-5; D unresolved. V gave up 6 bases and J gave up 0 bases, with 14 bases separating them. The CDR3 extends over 15 amino acids. Germline V gene data show CDR1 as MDHEN and CDR2 as SYDVKM. CDR3 protein: CASSQTDNHQETQYF. CDR3 coding DNA: TGTGCCAGCAGCCAGACTGATAACCACCAAGAGACCCAGTACTTC.

The chain carries TRBV6-1 and TRBJ2-1; 14 nucleotides agree with TRBD2. CDR1 MNHNS and CDR2 SASEGT come from the germline V gene. The J segment lost 8 bases and the V segment lost 3 bases, leaving 0 bases of the junction unmatched. CDR3 length: 14 amino acids. CDR3 DNA: TGTGCCAGCAGTGAGGGACTAGCGGGAGATGAGCAGTTCTTC. Its translation is CASSEGLAGDEQFF.

The chain recombines TRBV6-2 or TRBV6-3 with TRBJ2-5; D call uncertain. Deletions cut 7 bases from V and 5 bases from J, with 17 bases between. CDR1 and CDR2 (germline): MNHEY, SVGEGT. This CDR3 region has 14 residues. The CDR3 sequence: CASTHPDLIETQYF. CDR3 sequence (DNA): TGTGCCAGCACCCACCCAGACTTGATTGAGACCCAGTACTTC.